This T cell receptor (beta chain) was retrieved from a study of regulatory T cells in long-lasting Graves disease. The study, taken as a whole, reports: Newly diagnosed patients shared 950 to 1,000 public clonotypes; persistent patients shared 2,500 to 3,000.

The count of this clonotype is one. Its cognate antigen is unknown. One end of the junction is discordant with germline, which a read error may explain. With iRepertoire HTBI primers and Arm-PCR of CDR3 regions, TCR beta libraries were built. TCRdb itself ran the multiplex PCR reads through MiXCR, one entry per CDR3 protein. The sample contains some 240,000 distinct CDR3 sequences, roughly a fifth of which appear only once. Time point here: newly diagnosed GD, antithyroid drugs for less than 3 months. Scientists built the TCR library using RNA that was extracted from PBMCs. Tubes containing EDTA received nine milliliters of drawn peripheral blood. The sample was also linked to a second study, of T cells in Graves' hyperthyroidism and ophthalmopathy. This second report adds: Based on clinical symptoms, serum thyroxine and TRAb, thyroid ultrasound and orbital computed tomography, diagnoses were reached. The TCR CDR3 was amplified in a first-round RT-PCR using the HTBI primer set.

The sequencing used peripheral blood mononuclear cells (PBMCs), collected at new diagnosis, from a patient treated with antithyroid drugs. This receptor was taken from a woman in her 30s with Graves disease.

The CDR3 protein is CASSSLGQNAEAFF. The CDR3 nucleotides are TGTGCCAGTAGTAGTTTAGGACAGAACGCTGAAGCTTTCTTT. The rearrangement links TRBV19 to TRBJ1-1; tentative D call: TRBD1 (6 bases). The CDR3 extends over 14 amino acids. CDR1 is LNHDA, CDR2 SQIVND, per germline (reference sequence).